This T cell receptor (beta chain) comes out of a study of cytomegalovirus exposure and HLA in healthy donors. Study-level results: Most TCR sequences were uncommon, yet certain public TCRs appeared in many donors. First-cohort TCR clusters tended to co-occur in the 130 or so validation repertoires, a later analysis found.

The count of this clone is one. Antigen unknown. The donors were part of the validation cohort, which consisted of under 150 subjects and was separate from the first cohort of about 720 subjects. Germline CDR1 and CDR2: SGHAT and FQNNGV. V shed 4 bases and J 4 bases; nucleotides not matched to a gene: 7. CDR3 length: 15 amino acids. Method: immunoSEQ multiplex PCR; TCRdb's copy keeps in-frame clones and lacks some. The table has 120,000 or so clones, roughly 89% seen once; the top ten hold more than 1.5%. The material sequenced was PBMCs. The chain is built from TRBV11-2 and TRBJ2-1, with 7 nucleotides matching TRBD1. The TCR originated in a woman younger than 30 in good health and CMV-seronegative. The CDR3 sequence is CASSSIRGSYNEQFF. The CDR3 DNA reads TGTGCCAGCAGCTCCATCAGGGGGTCATACAATGAGCAGTTCTTC. Full variable domain (remainder filled in from reference TRBV11-2 and TRBJ2-1): EAGVAQSPRYKIIEKRQSVAFWCNPISGHATLYWYQQILGQGPKLLIQFQNNGVVDDSQLPKDRFSAERLKGVDSTLKIQPAKLEDSAVYLCASSSIRGSYNEQFFGPGTRLTVL.